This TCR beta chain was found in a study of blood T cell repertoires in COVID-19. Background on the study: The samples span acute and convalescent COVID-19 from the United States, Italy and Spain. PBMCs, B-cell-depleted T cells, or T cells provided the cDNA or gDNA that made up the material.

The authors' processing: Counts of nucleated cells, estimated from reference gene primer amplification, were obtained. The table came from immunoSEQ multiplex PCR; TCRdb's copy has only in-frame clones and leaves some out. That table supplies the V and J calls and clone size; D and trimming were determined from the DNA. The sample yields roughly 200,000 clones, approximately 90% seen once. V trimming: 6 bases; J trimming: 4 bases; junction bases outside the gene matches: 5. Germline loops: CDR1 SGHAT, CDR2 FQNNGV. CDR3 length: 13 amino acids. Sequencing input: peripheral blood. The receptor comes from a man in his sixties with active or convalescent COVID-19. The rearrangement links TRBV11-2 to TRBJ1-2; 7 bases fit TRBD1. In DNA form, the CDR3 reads TGTGCCAGCAGTTCACAGGGGACCTATGGCTACACCTTC. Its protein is CASSSQGTYGYTF.